One T cell receptor (beta chain) is described in this entry. Its antigen remains unidentified. No base qualities exist here, and no much larger clone lies one base off it. V sheds 6 bases and J sheds 4 bases, leaving 12 bases between their ends. From its cysteine to its phenylalanine, the CDR3 spans 13 amino acids. Only CDR3 DNA remains: 39 bases, in frame from the first base. From the germline V gene (reference sequence), CDR1 is LNHDA and CDR2 is SQIVND. The sample comes from a study of cytomegalovirus exposure and HLA in healthy donors (dated 2017 in TCRdb). Looking at the study overall: The 666 repertoires of the first cohort and the roughly 120 validation repertoires were produced on the same platform, according to a later analysis. The study was designed to test whether signatures of past pathogen exposure could be identified by cataloging public T cell receptors. Along with the approximately 670-subject first cohort, a separate validation cohort of over a hundred different subjects was used. To predict cytomegalovirus infection status, the study brought together high-throughput TCR immunosequencing, statistical association of individual TCRs with disease status, and machine learning.

What the work shows at the level of the full study, not this receptor alone: The study gave a list of about 150 TCR beta chains associated with cytomegalovirus. A later analysis found that TCRs clustered in the first cohort also tended to co-occur in the roughly 120 validation repertoires, with 90% to 95% of cluster scores above 0. According to the authors, the approach could potentially be generalized to other disease states and immunological phenotypes. Most TCR sequences were observed very rarely across donors, whereas some public TCRs were present in many individuals. A later analysis lacked HLA typing for the validation cohort, so it scored co-occurrence in that cohort across all 110 or so repertoires. Cytomegalovirus status was reported to be diagnosed by the classifier with high specificity and sensitivity in both the original and validation cohorts. In vitro tests confirmed that a few of the cytomegalovirus-associated TCR beta chains recognize cytomegalovirus antigens.

Library generation was performed with the immunoSEQ multiplex PCR assay. Per the authors' processing: To diagnose cytomegalovirus status from the catalog of TCR beta chain sequences, a statistical classification framework was built. Here the immuneACCESS table is served through TCRdb, limited to in-frame sequences with V and J called. Missing clones are a known gap in these copies; in checked studies unresolved V genes cover under half, and the rest lacks a known reason. The DNA was the basis for D and trimming; V, J and clone size are from that table. The sample yields 140,000 to 150,000 clones; approximately 94% were counted once. Clones ranked in the top ten supply 1.5% to 2% of the sample. The donors were included in the validation cohort of 90 to 150 subjects, a group kept apart from the roughly 610-subject first cohort.

The chain links TRBV19 with TRBJ1-2, with the D gene too uncertain to name. Sample: PBMCs. This receptor was obtained from a man between 18 and 35 years old in good health and CMV-seropositive. The DNA sequence follows: TGTGCCAGTAGCCCCAGGAATGCCTATGGCTACACCTTC. This yields the protein CASSPRNAYGYTF.